This T cell receptor (beta chain) was observed in a study of T-cell reconstitution after alpha-beta-depleted transplantation in children. Findings and limits, study-wide: Reportedly, alpha-beta T cells present about two months post-transplant originated from several hundred expanded clones of graft origin.

Of note for this clonotype: Its specificity is unknown.

TCRbeta library construction was performed incorporating unique molecular identifiers. TCRdb re-called the PCR reads through MiXCR, storing one row per CDR3 protein. The table records about 830,000 distinct CDR3 sequences, about 16% of them present only once. The CDR3 extends over 15 amino acids. The ends were cut back, 4 bases at V and 5 bases at J, with 12 bases in the middle. Germline CDR1 and CDR2: ENHRY and SYGVKD. Material: PBMCs, mostly from graft donor cells, obtained 360 days after TCRalphabeta/CD19-depleted stem cell transplant. The rearrangement uses TRBV10-3 and TRBJ1-6; D is uncertain. The clonotype was recovered from a male patient younger than 18 who had a stem cell transplant for acute lymphoblastic leukemia, so the T cells may come from the graft donor. The CDR3 nucleotides are TGTGCCATCAGTGGGGAAGGGATCGATAATTCACCCCTCCACTTT. Its translation: CAISGEGIDNSPLHF.